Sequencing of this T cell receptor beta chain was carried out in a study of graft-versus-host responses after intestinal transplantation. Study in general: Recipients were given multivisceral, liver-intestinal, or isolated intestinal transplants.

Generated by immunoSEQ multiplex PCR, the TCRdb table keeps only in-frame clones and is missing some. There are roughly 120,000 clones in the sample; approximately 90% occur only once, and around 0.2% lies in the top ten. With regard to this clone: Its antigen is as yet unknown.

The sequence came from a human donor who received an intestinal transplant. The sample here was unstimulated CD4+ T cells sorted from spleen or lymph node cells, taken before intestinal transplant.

Here the CDR3 DNA reads TGTGCCAGCAGCTTATCGCCTTGGGACAGCGAAAAACTGTTTTTT. This translates into CASSLSPWDSEKLFF. The chain links TRBV7-8 to TRBJ1-4; 7 nucleotides match TRBD1. Germline V gene lookup returns CDR1 SGHVS and CDR2 FQNEAQ. The CDR3 has 15 amino acids. Trimming cost V 2 bases and J 8 bases; bases outside gene matches: 8.